The sample holds many counts of the clone carrying this T cell receptor beta chain. Its antigen is as yet unknown. Clinical symptoms, serum thyroxine, TRAb, thyroid ultrasound and orbital computed tomography established diagnosis. Fresh peripheral blood, approximately 10 ml, was the source of the PBMCs. This specimen belongs to a study of T cells in Graves' hyperthyroidism and ophthalmopathy. Across the study: Before any treatment, at initial diagnosis, peripheral blood was collected. General observations from the study: Within blood appeared most thyroid clonotypes that had expanded above 0.001.

What was amplified from RNA transcripts were TCR beta CDR3 regions. When the TCR CDR3 underwent first-round RT-PCR, the HTBI primer set was used. TCRdb re-derived calls from the multiplex PCR reads in MiXCR, one entry per CDR3 protein. The sample has about 640,000 distinct CDR3 sequences, around 20% seen once. J gave up 0 bases and V 11 bases, and 9 bases lay outside the gene matches. The CDR3 consists of 14 residues. Germline V lookup: CDR1 MDHEN, CDR2 SYDVKM. This TCR came from a man aged 30-40 years with Graves' ophthalmopathy. The chain links TRBV28 to TRBJ1-1; 7 nucleotides line up with TRBD1. The material sequenced was blood. CDR3 sequence: CACYRDRVNTEAFF. The CDR3 nucleotides read TGTGCCTGCTACCGGGACAGAGTGAACACTGAAGCTTTCTTT.